One and the same sample provided the 32 T cell receptor beta chains below, sequenced in a study of blood T cells in healthy people across ages. Through a sample-barcoded 5' primer and a J-beta primer mix, a second PCR was run for roughly 7 to 12 cycles. TCRdb re-analysed the 5' RACE reads in MiXCR, keeping a single row per CDR3 protein. The sample lists 600,000 to 850,000 distinct CDR3 sequences, around a quarter occurring once. These data were likewise used in another study, on T cells of mothers and their children.

Sequencing was performed on blood. Receptors originate from a boy aged 10-17 years in good health.

The CDR3 region is CASISGTSLNEQFF. For the CDR3, the DNA is TGTGCCAGCATATCCGGGACTTCACTTAATGAGCAGTTCTTC. This chain connects TRBV6-6 to TRBJ2-1; a weak D match, TRBD2 (6 bases). The CDR3 is made up of 14 amino acids. V was cut by 7 bases and J by 7 bases, with 17 bases left in between. Germline lookup yields CDR1 MNHNY and CDR2 SVGAGI (reference sequence).

The J gene is TRBJ2-1, the V gene TRBV18, with D possibly being TRBD1 or TRBD2 (5 bases each). Trimming left V 5 bases short and J 6 bases short, with 17 bases between. The CDR3 totals 15 residues. Germline V CDR1 and CDR2: KGHSH, LQKENI. The CDR3 region has the DNA TGTGCCAGCTCAGTGGGACGGGCGTCATGCAATGAGCAGTTCTTC. It yields the protein CASSVGRASCNEQFF. Complete variable domain (other parts from reference TRBV18 and TRBJ2-1): NAGVMQNPRHLVRRRGQEARLRCSPMKGHSHVYWYRQLPEEGLKFMVYLQKENIIDESGMPKERFSAEFPKEGPSILRIQQVVRGDSAAYFCASSVGRASCNEQFFGPGTRLTVL.

This clonotype was counted only a few times. This chain uses TRBV20-1 with TRBJ1-2; unclear D gene. CDR3 length: 12 amino acids. Germline values: CDR1 DFQATT, CDR2 SNEGSKA (reference sequence). Trimming cost V 5 bases and J 6 bases, with 13 bases left between them. The CDR3 here is CSAPRGVNGYTF. CDR3 DNA: TGCAGTGCTCCTCGGGGAGTTAATGGCTACACCTTC.

This chain uses TRBV4-3 with TRBJ2-1; 8 bases agree with TRBD1. V was pared by 4 bases and J by 4 bases, with 9 bases of the junction left unmatched. Per germline, CDR1 LGHNA and CDR2 YSLEER. CDR3 length: 16 residues. The CDR3 nucleotides are TGCGCCAGCAGCCGCCGGACAGGGAGCGTGTACAATGAGCAGTTCTTC. Its protein product is CASSRRTGSVYNEQFF.

The sample holds a few counts of this clonotype. The V call is TRBV25-1, the J call TRBJ2-6, with D perhaps matching TRBD2 (6 bases). Germline CDR1 reads MGHDK; CDR2 reads SYGVNS. Trimming took off 6 bases at V and 0 bases at J, with 12 bases between the two ends. CDR3 length equals 16 residues. CDR3 nucleotides: TGTGCCAGCAGCGCTGGGGGGAACTCTGGGGCCAACGTCCTGACTTTC. Translated, it gives CASSAGGNSGANVLTF.

J is TRBJ1-2 and V is TRBV7-9, with no clear D. CDR1 is SEHNR and CDR2 is FQNEAQ in the germline V gene (reference sequence). Trimming shortened V by 6 bases and J by 6 bases, and 23 bases separated the two germline ends. The CDR3 covers 16 residues. For the CDR3, the DNA is TGTGCCAGCAGGCCCCCCTATCGGGATGAGTCTAATGGCTACACCTTC. This translates into CASRPPYRDESNGYTF.

This clonotype showed up just a few times. The chain has TRBV12-3 or TRBV12-4 and TRBJ2-7, with D perhaps TRBD1 (5 bases). Between the trimmed V and J ends, which lost 3 bases and 3 bases, there was a span of 12 bases. The CDR3 spans 14 residues. The CDR3 reads CASSFLGQSYEQYF. The CDR3 coding sequence is TGTGCCAGCAGTTTCCTGGGGCAGAGCTACGAGCAGTACTTC.

This clonotype was seen a few times. The rearrangement uses TRBV11-2 and TRBJ1-2; possibly TRBD1 for D (6 bases). The CDR3 consists of 14 residues. Looked up from germline, CDR1 is SGHAT and CDR2 is FQNNGV. V lost 1 base and J lost 8, with 14 bases in between. The CDR3 DNA reads as TGTGCCAGCAGCTTAGCGGGGGGCACCGGGGGCTACACCTTC. Translating it yields CASSLAGGTGGYTF.

In this sample, this clonotype turned up a few times. This rearrangement joins TRBV11-2 to TRBJ2-4; D is unclear. Trimming removed 0 bases from V and 0 bases from J, with 9 bases in between. This CDR3 comprises 16 residues. The germline gives CDR1 SGHAT, CDR2 FQNNGV. This CDR3 reads CASSLDLGLAKNIQYF. The CDR3 DNA is TGTGCCAGCAGCTTAGATCTCGGGCTAGCCAAAAACATTCAGTACTTC.

The V call is TRBV4-1, the J call TRBJ2-2; TRBD2 matches at 9 bases. V shed 0 bases and J 4 bases; nucleotides not matched to a gene: 12. The CDR3 extends over 19 amino acids. From germline, CDR1 is MGHRA and CDR2 YSYEKL. CDR3 in amino acids: CASSQDLVAGATSTGELFF. The CDR3 DNA reads as TGCGCCAGCAGCCAAGATCTGGTAGCGGGGGCCACCTCCACCGGGGAGCTGTTTTTT.

This clonotype was seen a handful of times. This chain connects TRBV7-9 to TRBJ2-1; 15 bases are a match to TRBD2. The length of the CDR3 is 17 residues. Germline V gene data show CDR1 as SEHNR and CDR2 as FQNEAQ (reference sequence). Trimming cost V 5 bases and J 4 bases; bases outside gene matches: 6. This CDR3 reads CASSLWGLAGGYNEQFF. CDR3 DNA sequence: TGTGCCAGCAGCCTATGGGGACTAGCGGGAGGTTACAATGAGCAGTTCTTC. Combining the CDR3 with reference TRBV7-9 and TRBJ2-1 gives the whole variable domain DTGVSQNPRHKITKRGQNVTFRCDPISEHNRLYWYRQTLGQGPEFLTYFQNEAQLEKSRLLSDRFSAERPKGSFSTLEIQRTEQGDSAMYLCASSLWGLAGGYNEQFFGPGTRLTVL.

The chain links TRBV4-3 to TRBJ2-4; the match to TRBD1 covers 8 bases. The CDR3 covers 16 residues. With V trimmed by 0 bases and J by 2 bases, 3 bases remained unmatched. Germline values: CDR1 LGHNA, CDR2 YSLEER. The CDR3 region has the DNA TGCGCCAGCAGCCAAGAGGCAGGGGGCACCAAAAACATTCAGTACTTC. The encoded protein is CASSQEAGGTKNIQYF.

This chain joins TRBV9 and TRBJ2-4; TRBD2 aligns across 10 bases. Germline V gives CDR1 SGDLS, CDR2 YYNGEE. V gave up 1 base and J gave up 2 bases; unmatched junction bases: 3. The CDR3 has 16 residues. The CDR3 bases are TGTGCCAGCAGCGTATCTAGCGGGAGTACCAAAAACATTCAGTACTTC. This sequence encodes CASSVSSGSTKNIQYF.

The chain carries TRBV6-5 and TRBJ1-5; D not resolved. In germline, CDR1 is MNHEY, CDR2 SVGAGI. Deletions cut 2 bases from V and 3 bases from J, with 11 bases between. CDR3 size: 15 residues. This chain's CDR3 is CASSYDGGVNQPQHF. The DNA of the CDR3 is TGTGCCAGCAGTTACGATGGCGGAGTCAATCAGCCCCAGCATTTT.

The chain combines TRBV11-2 with TRBJ2-7; unclear D gene. The CDR3 extends over 14 amino acids. Germline assignment: CDR1 SGHAT and CDR2 FQNNGV. The ends were cut back, 2 bases at V and 1 base at J, with 9 bases in the middle. The CDR3: CASSLRVGSYEQYF. The CDR3 coding sequence is TGTGCCAGCAGCTTAAGAGTAGGATCCTACGAGCAGTACTTC.

The table lists this clonotype with a few counts. The CDR3 spells CASSLKEMNTEAFF. The CDR3 DNA sequence: TGTGCCAGCAGTTTAAAGGAAATGAACACTGAAGCTTTCTTT. The V call is TRBV12-3 or TRBV12-4, the J call TRBJ1-1; D gene unclear. V was shortened by 2 bases and J by 0 bases, with 7 bases between the two germline ends. This CDR3 region has 14 residues.

This clonotype appeared a few times. The gene calls are TRBV25-1 and TRBJ2-5; D is ambiguous. Germline V gene data show CDR1 as MGHDK and CDR2 as SYGVNS. This CDR3 contains 12 residues. The V gene lost 0 bases and the J gene lost 4 bases, with 3 bases spanning the gap. This CDR3 is CASSEYAETQYF. The CDR3 nucleotides read TGTGCCAGCAGTGAATATGCAGAGACCCAGTACTTC.

This clonotype has just a few counts. V and J are TRBV29-1 and TRBJ1-4, with TRBD1 identical over 7 bases. Per germline, CDR1 SQVTM and CDR2 ANQGSEA. V dropped 6 bases and J dropped 6; count of bases not matched to a gene: 7. The CDR3 has 13 residues. Here the CDR3 DNA reads TGCAGCGTGATGCAGGGGGTTTATGAAAAACTGTTTTTT. Its translation: CSVMQGVYEKLFF.

The genes are TRBV19 and TRBJ2-2; D not certain. This CDR3 contains 14 residues. V was trimmed by 5 bases and J by 0 bases, leaving 7 bases between them. Germline CDR1 is LNHDA and CDR2 is SQIVND (reference sequence). The CDR3 coding sequence is TGTGCCAGTAGTGGGCGGACGAACACCGGGGAGCTGTTTTTT. This codes for CASSGRTNTGELFF.

V and J are TRBV3-1 and TRBJ1-2; perhaps TRBD1 as D (6 bases). The CDR3 spans 15 residues. Germline CDR1 and CDR2: LGHDT and YNNKEL (reference sequence). V lost 4 bases to trimming and J lost 3 bases, with 15 bases between them. The CDR3 sequence: CASSLWDISHYGYTF. CDR3 in DNA: TGTGCCAGCAGCCTATGGGACATTTCGCACTATGGCTACACCTTC.

This clonotype was recorded many times. The chain couples TRBV5-1 to TRBJ2-5; TRBD2 matches 8 bases. Germline V lookup: CDR1 SGHRS, CDR2 YFSETQ. This CDR3 comprises 14 residues. Trimming cost V 7 bases and J 2 bases; bases outside gene matches: 7. Written as DNA, the CDR3 is TGCGCCAGCTCAGGTACTAGCGGACAAGAGACCCAGTACTTC. It translates to CASSGTSGQETQYF. Full variable domain (remainder filled in from reference TRBV5-1 and TRBJ2-5): KAGVTQTPRYLIKTRGQQVTLSCSPISGHRSVSWYQQTPGQGLQFLFEYFSETQRNKGNFPGRFSGRQFSNSRSEMNVSTLELGDSALYLCASSGTSGQETQYFGPGTRLLVL.

This clonotype was found a few times. The rearrangement joins TRBV19 to TRBJ1-2; D remains unclear. The CDR3 consists of 11 residues. Trimming removed 6 bases at V and 3 bases at J, with 5 bases between. The germline CDR1 and CDR2 sequences are LNHDA and SQIVND (reference sequence). The CDR3 DNA reads as TGTGCCAGTAGGAAGCACTATGGCTACACCTTC. It encodes CASRKHYGYTF. Looking up the rest from reference TRBV19 and TRBJ1-2 gives the full variable domain: DGGITQSPKYLFRKEGQNVTLSCEQNLNHDAMYWYRQDPGQGLRLIYYSQIVNDFQKGDIAEGYSVSREKKESFPLTVTSAQKNPTAFYLCASRKHYGYTFGSGTRLTVV.

The chain carries TRBV3-1 and TRBJ2-5; D is possibly TRBD1 or TRBD2 (5 bases each). V dropped 4 bases and J dropped 4 bases, with 10 bases sitting between them. This CDR3 region has 13 residues. CDR1 LGHDT and CDR2 YNNKEL come from the germline V gene (reference sequence). The CDR3, as DNA: TGTGCCAGCAGCCCGGGACGTCGAGAGACCCAGTACTTC. Protein: CASSPGRRETQYF.

This clonotype turned up a few times. The chain has TRBV3-1 and TRBJ2-3, with a weak D call TRBD2 (7 bases). V was cut by 3 bases and J by 1 base, with 14 bases left in between. The CDR3 length is 16 residues. The germline V gene has CDR1 LGHDT and CDR2 YNNKEL (reference sequence). For the CDR3, the DNA is TGTGCCAGCAGCCAGCGCGGGGGCCTTGGCACAGATACGCAGTATTTT. Amino acids: CASSQRGGLGTDTQYF.

This clonotype came up a few times. J is TRBJ1-1 and V is TRBV20-1; 8 bases match TRBD1. The CDR3 covers 12 residues. Per the germline V gene, CDR1 is DFQATT and CDR2 is SNEGSKA (reference sequence). Germline trimming cut 7 bases from V and 4 bases from J; bases unmatched to any gene: 5. The CDR3 DNA follows: TGCAGTGGCAGGGGGCAAACCACTGAAGCTTTCTTT. This gives the protein CSGRGQTTEAFF.

The rearrangement links TRBV11-2 to TRBJ2-5, with D possibly TRBD1 on 5 matching bases. V lost 1 base and J 1 base, leaving 10 bases between the germline ends. This CDR3 is 15 amino acids long. CDR1 is SGHAT, CDR2 FQNNGV, per germline. The CDR3, as DNA: TGTGCCAGCAGCTTAGGGAGCCAGGGCCAAGAGACCCAGTACTTC. Its translation is CASSLGSQGQETQYF.

This clonotype has more than one count but fewer than ten. The V and J genes are TRBV3-1 and TRBJ2-5; D uncertain. The germline V gene has CDR1 LGHDT and CDR2 YNNKEL (reference sequence). The germline V and J ends were trimmed by 4 bases and 5 bases, with 8 bases remaining between them. The CDR3 contains 12 residues. The CDR3 DNA is TGTGCCAGCAGCCTTCACGGGGAGACCCAGTACTTC. Translation: CASSLHGETQYF.

This clonotype has just a few counts. J is TRBJ1-1 and V is TRBV6-5; D is ambiguous. The germline V gene has CDR1 MNHEY and CDR2 SVGAGI. V lost 4 bases and J 4 bases, leaving 13 bases between the germline ends. The CDR3 loop spans 14 amino acids. This CDR3 is CASSFRVRGTEAFF. The CDR3 region has the DNA TGTGCCAGCAGTTTCCGGGTCCGAGGCACTGAAGCTTTCTTT.

This clonotype was found a few times. The V gene is TRBV5-1, the J gene TRBJ2-3; the match to TRBD1 covers 7 bases. V shed 0 bases and J 2 bases; nucleotides not matched to a gene: 9. This CDR3 spans 17 amino acids. Germline assignment: CDR1 SGHRS and CDR2 YFSETQ. CDR3 nucleotide sequence: TGCGCCAGCAGCTTGGGAGCCAGGGGGTCCCTCACAGATACGCAGTATTTT. This codes for CASSLGARGSLTDTQYF.

This clonotype was observed a single time. V and J are TRBV5-1 and TRBJ1-1, with 8 positions matching TRBD1. Germline CDR1 SGHRS, CDR2 YFSETQ. With V trimmed by 1 base and J by 0 bases, 5 bases remained unmatched. This CDR3 spans 16 amino acids. The CDR3 sequence: CASSLPRTGLNTEAFF. The CDR3 coding sequence is TGCGCCAGCAGCTTGCCCAGGACAGGGCTGAACACTGAAGCTTTCTTT.

The V call is TRBV29-1, the J call TRBJ2-3; tentatively, D is TRBD2 (7 bases). The CDR3 length is 18 residues. CDR1 SQVTM and CDR2 ANQGSEA come from the germline V gene. V dropped 1 base and J dropped 1 base, with 21 bases sitting between them. The CDR3 here is CSVEVGGGQAGRTDTQYF. The CDR3 nucleotides read TGCAGCGTTGAAGTAGGGGGGGGCCAGGCGGGACGCACAGATACGCAGTATTTT.

This chain connects TRBV27 to TRBJ1-1; D ambiguous. The V end lost 9 bases, the J end lost 3 bases, and 20 bases lay between the germline ends. This CDR3 is 15 amino acids long. Germline CDR1 reads MNHEY; CDR2 reads SMNVEV (reference sequence). The CDR3 spells CASASWTAGDTEAFF. In DNA form, the CDR3 reads TGTGCCAGTGCGTCATGGACTGCTGGGGACACTGAAGCTTTCTTT.